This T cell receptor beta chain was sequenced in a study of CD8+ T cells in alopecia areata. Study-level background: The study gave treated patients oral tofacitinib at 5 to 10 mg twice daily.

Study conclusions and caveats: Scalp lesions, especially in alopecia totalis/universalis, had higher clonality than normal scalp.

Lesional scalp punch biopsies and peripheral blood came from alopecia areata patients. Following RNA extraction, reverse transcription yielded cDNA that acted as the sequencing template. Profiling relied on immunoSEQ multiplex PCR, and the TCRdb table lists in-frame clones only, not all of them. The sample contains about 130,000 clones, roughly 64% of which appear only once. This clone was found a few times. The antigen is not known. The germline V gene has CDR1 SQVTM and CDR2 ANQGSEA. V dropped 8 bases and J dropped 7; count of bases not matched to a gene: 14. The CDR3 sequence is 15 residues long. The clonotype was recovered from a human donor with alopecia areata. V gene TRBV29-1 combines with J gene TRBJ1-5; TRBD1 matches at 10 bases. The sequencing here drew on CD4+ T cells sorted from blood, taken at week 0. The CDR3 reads CSLPRADRGLQPQHF. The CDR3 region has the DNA TGCAGCCTACCACGGGCCGACAGGGGGCTACAGCCCCAGCATTTT.